This entry concerns a single TCR beta chain. Its antigen is unidentified. The entry originates in a study of cytomegalovirus exposure and HLA in healthy donors. Donors were nominally healthy when sampled, though unrecorded immune exposures were likely. Study-level results: Per a prior analysis, the majority of TCR beta V segments were productive roughly 87% or roughly 30% of the time. An observed cluster of highly shared sequence variants was recorded as a likely sequencing artifact.

Looked up from germline, CDR1 is ENHRY and CDR2 is SYGVKD. There are 16 residues in the CDR3. V dropped 7 bases and J dropped 0; count of bases not matched to a gene: 10. The PCR used 60 Vbeta and 13 Jbeta primers. Libraries were prepared by immunoSEQ multiplex PCR; TCRdb keeps only in-frame clonotypes and omits some of them. The table gives about 110,000 clones; the top ten clones make up approximately 6.8% of it. Sequencing was done on a sample of PBMCs. The chain links TRBV10-3 to TRBJ1-1; 8 positions match TRBD1. This TCR was sampled from a man aged 40-50 years in good health and CMV-seropositive. CDR3 in DNA: TGTGCCATCATGACCGGGACAGGAGGCATGAACACTGAAGCTTTCTTT. Protein product: CAIMTGTGGMNTEAFF.